A selection of T cell receptor beta chains follows, all from one sample in a study of T cells in Graves' hyperthyroidism and ophthalmopathy. MiXCR, run by TCRdb on the multiplex PCR reads, gives a single entry per CDR3 protein. The sample yields 700,000 to 850,000 distinct CDR3 sequences, approximately 40% seen once. Sequencing used blood. The receptor set was obtained from a woman between 40 and 55 years old with Graves' hyperthyroidism. Both conserved end residues are part of each CDR3. Fields, in order: V gene, clone size, J gene, D gene, CDR3 protein, CDR3 DNA. The D gene is left open where the match is weak. Clone size is not always given. Where it is, it says once, few, many or a class for expanded clones.

v_gene: TRBV19; abundance: few; j_gene: TRBJ1-2; d_gene: -; CDR3aa: CASRDGGYLNYGYTF; CDR3nt: TGTGCCAGCCGGGACGGGGGATACTTAAACTATGGCTACACCTTC
v_gene: TRBV14; abundance: few; j_gene: TRBJ1-2; d_gene: -; CDR3aa: CASSQDDSSLYGYTF; CDR3nt: TGTGCCAGCAGCCAAGATGACAGTAGTCTCTATGGCTACACCTTC
v_gene: TRBV12-3/TRBV12-4; abundance: few; j_gene: TRBJ2-5; d_gene: TRBD2; CDR3aa: CASSLNSGGTQYF; CDR3nt: TGTGCCAGCAGTTTAAATTCGGGGGGGACCCAGTACTTC
v_gene: TRBV6-6; abundance: few; j_gene: TRBJ1-3; d_gene: -; CDR3aa: CASSYGQVFSGNTIYF; CDR3nt: TGTGCCAGCAGTTACGGGCAGGTCTTCTCTGGAAACACCATATATTTT
v_gene: TRBV6-5; abundance: -; j_gene: TRBJ2-5; d_gene: -; CDR3aa: CASRGLGETQYF; CDR3nt: TGTGCCAGCAGGGGTCTCGGTGAGACCCAGTACTTC
v_gene: TRBV7-2; abundance: -; j_gene: TRBJ1-2; d_gene: TRBD1; CDR3aa: CASSLQGGEGYTF; CDR3nt: TGTGCCAGCAGCTTACAGGGGGGTGAAGGCTACACCTTC
v_gene: TRBV7-2; abundance: few; j_gene: TRBJ1-4; d_gene: TRBD1; CDR3aa: CASSFRQGLVEKLFF; CDR3nt: TGTGCCAGCAGCTTTCGACAGGGATTGGTTGAAAAACTGTTTTTT
v_gene: TRBV11-1; abundance: -; j_gene: TRBJ2-7; d_gene: TRBD2; CDR3aa: CASSGTKGSYEQYF; CDR3nt: TGTGCCAGCAGCGGGACTAAGGGCTCCTACGAGCAGTACTTC
v_gene: TRBV7-9; abundance: -; j_gene: TRBJ1-5; d_gene: -; CDR3aa: CASSSRQAPSNQPQHF; CDR3nt: TGTGCCAGCAGTTCCCGACAGGCTCCTAGCAATCAGCCCCAGCATTTT
v_gene: TRBV19; abundance: -; j_gene: TRBJ1-3; d_gene: -; CDR3aa: CASSIADPSGNTIYF; CDR3nt: TGTGCCAGTAGTATAGCGGACCCCTCTGGAAACACCATATATTTT
v_gene: TRBV6-5; abundance: many; j_gene: TRBJ2-7; d_gene: -; CDR3aa: CASSSQSYEQYF; CDR3nt: TGTGCCAGCAGTTCTCAATCCTACGAGCAGTACTTC
v_gene: TRBV6-6; abundance: many; j_gene: TRBJ1-1; d_gene: TRBD1; CDR3aa: CASSRQGWYFF; CDR3nt: TGTGCCAGCAGTAGACAGGGATGGTATTTCTTT
v_gene: TRBV6-5; abundance: -; j_gene: TRBJ2-7; d_gene: TRBD2; CDR3aa: CASSYGERGYEQYF; CDR3nt: TGTGCCAGCAGTTACGGTGAGCGGGGCTACGAGCAGTACTTC
v_gene: TRBV9; abundance: many; j_gene: TRBJ1-6; d_gene: -; CDR3aa: CASSVGGRNSPLHF; CDR3nt: TGTGCCAGCAGCGTAGGAGGGCGGAATTCACCCCTCCACTTT
v_gene: TRBV6-5; abundance: -; j_gene: TRBJ1-4; d_gene: -; CDR3aa: CASSYSKSFNEKLFF; CDR3nt: TGTGCCAGCAGTTACTCGAAGTCATTTAATGAAAAACTGTTTTTT
v_gene: TRBV12-3/TRBV12-4; abundance: few; j_gene: TRBJ1-5; d_gene: -; CDR3aa: CASSPKLHSNQPQHF; CDR3nt: TGTGCCAGCAGCCCGAAACTCCATAGCAATCAGCCCCAGCATTTT
v_gene: TRBV6-4; abundance: -; j_gene: TRBJ1-5; d_gene: -; CDR3aa: CASRLLLGPRNF; CDR3nt: TGTGCCAGCAGATTACTACTGGGCCCCCGGAATTTT
v_gene: TRBV7-2; abundance: many; j_gene: TRBJ1-2; d_gene: -; CDR3aa: CASRDRNYGYTF; CDR3nt: TGTGCCAGCAGGGATCGTAACTATGGCTACACCTTC
v_gene: TRBV24-1; abundance: many; j_gene: TRBJ2-5; d_gene: TRBD2; CDR3aa: CATSNRGVGKETQYF; CDR3nt: TGTGCCACCAGTAACCGGGGGGTCGGAAAAGAGACCCAGTACTTC
v_gene: TRBV10-3; abundance: -; j_gene: TRBJ1-2; d_gene: -; CDR3aa: CAISELDGMPGYTF; CDR3nt: TGTGCCATCAGTGAGCTGGACGGTATGCCGGGCTACACCTTC
v_gene: TRBV5-1; abundance: once; j_gene: TRBJ2-6; d_gene: -; CDR3aa: CASREGRRDFSGANVLTF; CDR3nt: TGCGCCAGCAGGGAAGGACGCCGGGATTTCTCTGGGGCCAACGTCCTGACTTTC
v_gene: TRBV9; abundance: -; j_gene: TRBJ2-5; d_gene: -; CDR3aa: CASSVETGLRETQCF; CDR3nt: TGTGCCAGCAGCGTAGAGACAGGCCTCCGAGAGACCCAGTGCTTC
v_gene: TRBV5-4; abundance: few; j_gene: TRBJ1-1; d_gene: TRBD1; CDR3aa: CASSLRDRENTEAFF; CDR3nt: TGTGCCAGCAGCCTGCGGGACAGGGAGAACACTGAAGCTTTCTTT
v_gene: TRBV6-5; abundance: few; j_gene: TRBJ1-2; d_gene: TRBD1; CDR3aa: CASSTGDYYGYTF; CDR3nt: TGTGCCAGCAGTACAGGGGATTACTATGGCTACACCTTC
v_gene: TRBV6-5; abundance: few; j_gene: TRBJ1-6; d_gene: -; CDR3aa: CASAWAGDSPLHF; CDR3nt: TGTGCCAGCGCCTGGGCAGGCGATTCACCCCTCCACTTT
v_gene: TRBV15; abundance: many; j_gene: TRBJ1-2; d_gene: -; CDR3aa: CATSGAGAYGYTF; CDR3nt: TGTGCCACCAGCGGGGCGGGGGCATATGGCTACACCTTC
v_gene: TRBV12-3/TRBV12-4; abundance: few; j_gene: TRBJ1-2; d_gene: -; CDR3aa: CASSLSGFNYGYTF; CDR3nt: TGTGCCAGCAGTTTATCCGGGTTTAACTATGGCTACACCTTC
v_gene: TRBV11-1; abundance: -; j_gene: TRBJ1-1; d_gene: -; CDR3aa: CASSLVQGGNTEAFF; CDR3nt: TGTGCCAGCAGCTTAGTACAGGGAGGGAACACTGAAGCTTTCTTT
v_gene: TRBV28; abundance: -; j_gene: TRBJ2-7; d_gene: TRBD1; CDR3aa: CASSIGTGFSYEQYF; CDR3nt: TGTGCCAGCAGTATAGGGACAGGTTTTTCCTACGAGCAGTACTTC
v_gene: TRBV7-9; abundance: few; j_gene: TRBJ2-5; d_gene: -; CDR3aa: CASSAGQIQETQYF; CDR3nt: TGTGCCAGCAGCGCTGGACAGATCCAAGAGACCCAGTACTTC
v_gene: TRBV6-5; abundance: many; j_gene: TRBJ1-2; d_gene: -; CDR3aa: CAISYTYGYTF; CDR3nt: TGTGCCATCTCGTACACCTATGGCTACACCTTC
v_gene: TRBV10-3; abundance: many; j_gene: TRBJ1-5; d_gene: -; CDR3aa: CAISESFNQPQHF; CDR3nt: TGTGCCATCAGTGAGTCGTTCAATCAGCCCCAGCATTTT
v_gene: TRBV10-3; abundance: -; j_gene: TRBJ1-1; d_gene: -; CDR3aa: CAISLEGRAFF; CDR3nt: TGTGCCATCAGTTTAGAGGGCCGGGCTTTCTTT
v_gene: TRBV12-3/TRBV12-4; abundance: -; j_gene: TRBJ1-5; d_gene: -; CDR3aa: CASSLWGDSNQPQHF; CDR3nt: TGTGCCAGCAGTTTGTGGGGTGATAGCAATCAGCCCCAGCATTTT
v_gene: TRBV5-1; abundance: -; j_gene: TRBJ2-2; d_gene: TRBD1; CDR3aa: CASSQGHSGQVSTGELFF; CDR3nt: TGCGCCAGCAGCCAAGGACATTCCGGACAGGTTTCCACCGGGGAGCTGTTTTTT
v_gene: TRBV7-2; abundance: -; j_gene: TRBJ2-2; d_gene: -; CDR3aa: CASSSAPQTGELFF; CDR3nt: TGTGCCAGCAGCTCTGCCCCTCAGACCGGGGAGCTGTTTTTT
v_gene: TRBV19; abundance: -; j_gene: TRBJ2-2; d_gene: -; CDR3aa: CASTGASGELFF; CDR3nt: TGTGCCAGTACAGGGGCGAGCGGGGAGCTGTTTTTT
v_gene: TRBV6-5; abundance: many; j_gene: TRBJ1-5; d_gene: -; CDR3aa: CASSYGGGNQPQHF; CDR3nt: TGTGCCAGCAGCTACGGGGGGGGCAATCAGCCCCAGCATTTT
v_gene: TRBV7-2; abundance: -; j_gene: TRBJ1-3; d_gene: -; CDR3aa: CASSLYGGTGNTIYF; CDR3nt: TGTGCCAGCAGCTTATATGGGGGGACTGGAAACACCATATATTTT
v_gene: TRBV6-2/TRBV6-3; abundance: many; j_gene: TRBJ1-2; d_gene: -; CDR3aa: CASSYSKGYGYTF; CDR3nt: TGTGCCAGCAGTTACTCGAAGGGCTATGGCTACACCTTC
v_gene: TRBV2; abundance: few; j_gene: TRBJ2-7; d_gene: -; CDR3aa: CASSVGGPYEQYF; CDR3nt: TGTGCCAGCAGTGTAGGGGGACCCTACGAGCAGTACTTC
v_gene: TRBV9; abundance: -; j_gene: TRBJ1-1; d_gene: -; CDR3aa: CASSSYQTGANTEAFF; CDR3nt: TGTGCCAGCTCATCATACCAGACAGGTGCGAACACTGAAGCTTTCTTT
v_gene: TRBV4-1; abundance: -; j_gene: TRBJ2-7; d_gene: TRBD1; CDR3aa: CASRGCSSWIGTGGYEQYF; CDR3nt: TGCGCCAGCAGAGGTTGTTCATCTTGGATCGGGACAGGGGGGTACGAGCAGTACTTC
v_gene: TRBV2; abundance: few; j_gene: TRBJ1-1; d_gene: -; CDR3aa: CASSVDILWTQDTEAFF; CDR3nt: TGTGCCAGCAGCGTAGATATTTTATGGACCCAGGACACTGAAGCTTTCTTT
v_gene: TRBV12-3/TRBV12-4; abundance: many; j_gene: TRBJ2-5; d_gene: TRBD1; CDR3aa: CASSKGQGGETQYF; CDR3nt: TGTGCCAGCAGTAAGGGACAGGGCGGAGAGACCCAGTACTTC